This T cell receptor (beta chain) derives from a study of beta chain features in type 1 diabetes. The sample holds a few counts of this clone. Its antigen is currently unknown. The isolated RNA, all of it, was reverse transcribed, so expressed TCRB transcripts were what got sequenced. Assay used: immunoSEQ multiplex PCR; TCRdb lists only in-frame clones, some missing. The top ten hold 1% to 1.5% of the sample, which has some 240,000 clones, under 13% seen once. There are 13 residues in the CDR3. Trimming took off 0 bases at V and 1 base at J, with 4 bases between the two ends. Germline V gene data show CDR1 as SNHLY and CDR2 as FYNNEI. Study results and limitations: Cells carrying high TCR expression could end up over-represented when cDNA is sequenced.

The sequence came from a man aged 18 to 35 in good health. This chain uses TRBV2 with TRBJ2-7; D is unclear. The sample consisted of central memory CD4+ T cells from blood. The CDR3 DNA follows: TGTGCCAGCAGTGAAGCCGAGTCCTACGAGCAGTACTTC. Translated: CASSEAESYEQYF.